This T cell receptor beta chain was found in a study of persistence of HIV-infected CD4 T cells. Cells were stimulated nonspecifically with anti-CD3/anti-CD28 magnetic beads. Sorting of responding CD4+ T cells relied on upregulated CD40 ligand together with CD69. The libraries were made with immunoSEQ version 4 in survey mode. The table came from immunoSEQ multiplex PCR; TCRdb's copy has only in-frame clones and leaves some out. In the table there are about 46,000 clones, about nine tenths of which are singletons. Regarding this clone: Its antigen is undetermined.

Germline V gene lookup returns CDR1 ENHRY and CDR2 SYGVKD. The CDR3 is 14 amino acids. With 4 bases clipped from V and 2 bases from J, the junction kept 2 bases outside the gene matches. Sequences were derived from CD4+ T cells sorted from PBMCs after roughly 17-hour stimulation, sampled from a patient who received antiretroviral therapy. The TCR originated in an adult woman with HIV who was CMV-seropositive. The gene calls are TRBV10-3 and TRBJ2-3; 8 nucleotides align to TRBD2. In nucleotides, the CDR3 is TGTGCCATCAGTGTGGGACTAGACACAGATACGCAGTATTTT. This translates into CAISVGLDTDTQYF.